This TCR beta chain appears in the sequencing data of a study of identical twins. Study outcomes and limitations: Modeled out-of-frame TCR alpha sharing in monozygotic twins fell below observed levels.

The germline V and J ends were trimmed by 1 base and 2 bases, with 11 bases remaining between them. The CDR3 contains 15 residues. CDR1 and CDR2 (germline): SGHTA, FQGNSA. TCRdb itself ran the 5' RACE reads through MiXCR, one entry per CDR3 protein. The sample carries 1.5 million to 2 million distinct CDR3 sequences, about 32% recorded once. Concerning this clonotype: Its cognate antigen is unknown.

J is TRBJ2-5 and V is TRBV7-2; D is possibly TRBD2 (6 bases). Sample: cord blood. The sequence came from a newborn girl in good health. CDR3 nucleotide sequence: TGTGCCAGCAGCTTAGATGGGACTGCACAAGAGACCCAGTACTTC. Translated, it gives CASSLDGTAQETQYF.